The rows below give T cell receptor beta chains drawn from one sample of a study of blood T cell repertoires in COVID-19. Profiled with immunoSEQ multiplex PCR; TCRdb holds only in-frame clones, not every one. The repertoire includes some 350,000 clones, over 75% of them detected once, and about 5.4% sits in the top ten. The specimen was PBMCs or T cells enriched from blood (not recorded which). The receptors were sampled from a woman aged 25-40 years who had recovered from COVID-19. Each CDR3 is given with its conserved first and last residue. D genes are given only for firm matches. Where a row states a size, it is once, few, many or the class of an expanded clone; other rows omit it.

>-|TRBJ1-2|-|TRBV3-1/TRBV3-2
TGTGCCAGCAGCCACAATCAGGGGTTCTATGGCTACACCTTC
CASSHNQGFYGYTF
>few|TRBJ1-1|-|TRBV4-2
TGTGCCAGCAGCCAAGGAGGCGGAGTTGAAGCTTTCTTT
CASSQGGGVEAFF
>-|TRBJ1-4|-|TRBV29-1
TGCAGCGTTGAAACCCCCCGCACCCTAGGTGAAAAACTGTTTTTT
CSVETPRTLGEKLFF
>-|TRBJ2-7|-|TRBV28
TGTGCCAGCAGTTTTGGTCCCCAGCGATCCTACGAGCAGTACTTC
CASSFGPQRSYEQYF
>-|TRBJ2-1|-|TRBV20-1
TGCAGTTCCCTAGGAAATGAGCAGTTCTTC
CSSLGNEQFF
>-|TRBJ2-5|TRBD1|TRBV7-8
TGTGCCAGCAGCTCCGACAGGACAGGGAAGTGGGAGACCCAGTACTTC
CASSSDRTGKWETQYF
>-|TRBJ2-3|TRBD2|TRBV19
TGTGCCAGTAGTACCCCGCGGGGGGGGAGCACAGATACGCAGTATTTT
CASSTPRGGSTDTQYF
>-|TRBJ1-2|-|TRBV10-3
TGTGCCATCAGTGATCCACAGGTTAACTATGGCTACACCTTC
CAISDPQVNYGYTF
>-|TRBJ2-3|-|TRBV7-5
TGTGTCAGAAGCTTAGACGGGATTCGCACAGATACGCAGTATTTT
CVRSLDGIRTDTQYF
>-|TRBJ1-5|TRBD1|TRBV30
TGTGCCTGGAGTAAACAGGGGGATCAGCCCCAGCATTTT
CAWSKQGDQPQHF
>-|TRBJ1-2|TRBD1|TRBV28
TGTGCCAGCAGCAGCGGGGACAGGGCCCATGGTATGGGCTACACCTTC
CASSSGDRAHGMGYTF
>-|TRBJ1-5|-|TRBV6-5
TGTGCCAGCAGACTCGTCCAGGGCAATCAGCCCCAGCATTTT
CASRLVQGNQPQHF
>-|TRBJ2-5|-|TRBV7-2
TGTGCCAGCAGAGAGGGCCCGAAAGAGACCCAGTACTTC
CASREGPKETQYF
>-|TRBJ1-1|TRBD1|TRBV23-1
TGCGTCAGCAGTCCATCCACAGGGGGCCGTCGCACTGAAGCTTTCTTT
CVSSPSTGGRRTEAFF
>-|TRBJ1-2|-|TRBV5-4
TGTGCCAGCAGCCGATCGGGGCAGGGGCTTCGAAGGTATGGCTACACCTTC
CASSRSGQGLRRYGYTF
>-|TRBJ2-5|-|TRBV7-6
TGTGCCAGCAGCTTAGTTGAACAGCTAGGGGGGACCCAGTACTTC
CASSLVEQLGGTQYF
>-|TRBJ1-2|-|TRBV4-1
TGCGCCAGCAGCCAAGGTGCTCCCGCGGGAGGCTACACCTTC
CASSQGAPAGGYTF
>-|TRBJ2-7|-|TRBV7-8
TGTGCCAGCAGCCCGTGGACTGACGAGCAGTACTTC
CASSPWTDEQYF
>-|TRBJ1-3|-|TRBV5-4
TGTGCCAGCAGCTTAACCAGGGGATTATTAGGAAACACCATATATTTT
CASSLTRGLLGNTIYF
>-|TRBJ2-7|-|TRBV11-3
TGTGCCAGCAGCTTACAGCACCAAGGGGCCGAACAGTACTTC
CASSLQHQGAEQYF
>-|TRBJ1-6|TRBD1|TRBV28
TGTGCCAGCAGTTCTCAGGGGGATAATTCACCCCTCCACTTT
CASSSQGDNSPLHF
>-|TRBJ1-6|-|TRBV27
TGTGCCAGCAGTTTATCGGGGGCCTCTTATAATTCACCCCTCCACTTT
CASSLSGASYNSPLHF
>-|TRBJ2-5|-|TRBV7-9
TGTGCCAGCAGCCCCGGGGAGGCGGGGGAGACCCAGTACTTC
CASSPGEAGETQYF
>-|TRBJ1-5|-|TRBV29-1
TGCAGCGTTGAAGAAGGAGGAGATCAGCCCCAGCATTTT
CSVEEGGDQPQHF
>-|TRBJ1-5|-|TRBV19
TGTGCCAGTAGTATTTCGTCAGGTAGCAATCAGCCCCAGCATTTT
CASSISSGSNQPQHF
>-|TRBJ2-1|TRBD1|TRBV2
TGTGCCAGCCGTCCCAGGACAGGGGTATACAATGAGCAGTTCTTC
CASRPRTGVYNEQFF
>-|TRBJ1-1|-|TRBV5-4
TGTGCCAGCAGCCGGGGAGGCCAGCAGAACACTGAAGCTTTCTTT
CASSRGGQQNTEAFF
>-|TRBJ1-1|TRBD1|TRBV2
TGTGCCAGCAGTAGGGACAGGGGGCCGGGAAACACTGAAGCTTTCTTT
CASSRDRGPGNTEAFF
>-|TRBJ1-1|-|TRBV19
TGTGCCAGTAGTATAGGTGGAGCCGCATCCACTGAAGCTTTCTTT
CASSIGGAASTEAFF
>few|TRBJ1-2|-|TRBV4-1
TGCGCCAGCAGCCCGGGACTCAGGGACTCCAACTATGGCTACACCTTC
CASSPGLRDSNYGYTF
>-|TRBJ1-1|-|TRBV10-3
TGTGCCATCAGTGAGTCCCGGGGGAGGGACACTGAAGCTTTCTTT
CAISESRGRDTEAFF
>-|TRBJ2-1|TRBD2|TRBV6-6
TGTGCCAGCAGTTGGCCGGGACTGGGAGGGTTGGAGCAGTTCTTC
CASSWPGLGGLEQFF
>-|TRBJ1-6|-|TRBV6-5
TGTGCCAGCAGGATGGACAGCTCCTATAATTCACCCCTCCACTTT
CASRMDSSYNSPLHF
>-|TRBJ1-1|-|TRBV3-1/TRBV3-2
TGTGCCAGCAGCGGCCAGGCCCTTGGCACTGAAGCTTTCTTT
CASSGQALGTEAFF
>-|TRBJ1-3|-|TRBV29-1
TGCAGCGTTGAGCACAGTGCGGGAGGAAACACCATATATTTT
CSVEHSAGGNTIYF
>-|TRBJ2-3|-|TRBV6-2/TRBV6-3
TGTGCCAGCAGTCACAGGGCTGGCACAGATACGCAGTATTTT
CASSHRAGTDTQYF
>-|TRBJ1-3|TRBD1|TRBV5-4
TGTGCCAGCAGCCCCCGACAGGGAGTGGAAGGAAACACCATATATTTT
CASSPRQGVEGNTIYF
>-|TRBJ1-2|-|TRBV7-2
TGTGCCAGCAGCTTAGGTCTTTTCGGTCTCGGGGGCTATGGCTACACCTTC
CASSLGLFGLGGYGYTF
>-|TRBJ1-2|-|TRBV19
TGTGCCAGTAGTTTCGCGGGGTTCAGCCTTGGCTACACCTTC
CASSFAGFSLGYTF
>-|TRBJ1-1|-|TRBV12-3/TRBV12-4
TGTGCCAGCAGTCTTACAGAGAACACTGAAGCTTTCTTT
CASSLTENTEAFF
>-|TRBJ1-6|-|TRBV7-6
TGTGCCAGCAGCTTGGGGGGGGACGGCAATTCACCCCTCCACTTT
CASSLGGDGNSPLHF
>once|TRBJ1-6|-|TRBV6-1
TGTGCCAGCAGTGAACCCGTCTCCTATAATTCACCCCTCCACTTT
CASSEPVSYNSPLHF
>-|TRBJ1-2|-|TRBV3-1/TRBV3-2
TGTGCCAGCAGCCACCTATCACAGGGCAATGGCTACACCTTC
CASSHLSQGNGYTF
>-|TRBJ2-7|TRBD1|TRBV10-3
TGTGCCACGCAGGGGGACAGGGGGCTGAGAGAGCAGTACTTC
CATQGDRGLREQYF
>-|TRBJ2-3|TRBD2|TRBV4-2
TGTGCCAGCAGCCAAGGACTCCTGAGCGGGGGGTTATTAACAGATACGCAGTATTTT
CASSQGLLSGGLLTDTQYF
>many|TRBJ2-5|TRBD2|TRBV27
TGTGCCAGCAGCGGGACTAGCGGATTCTGGACCCAGTACTTC
CASSGTSGFWTQYF
>few|TRBJ1-6|-|TRBV3-1/TRBV3-2
TGTGCCAGCAGCCCCTACTCCGGGACTCTTAATTCACCCCTCCACTTT
CASSPYSGTLNSPLHF